A single T cell receptor (beta chain) is shown here with its context. The germline V and J ends were trimmed by 4 bases and 0 bases, with 10 bases remaining between them. Germline values: CDR1 MNHEY, CDR2 SMNVEV (reference sequence). The CDR3 loop spans 14 amino acids. Authors' processing steps: Researchers report that nucleated cell counts were estimated from reference gene primer amplification. Clones were sequenced by immunoSEQ multiplex PCR, and TCRdb holds only the in-frame ones, with some missing. The D gene and trimming were derived from the DNA, and the V and J assignments and clone size from that table. The profile shows approximately 460,000 clones, 89% of them singletons. Seattle patients were enrolled during active infection and followed longitudinally. This entry comes from a study of blood T cell repertoires in COVID-19. For the study at large: Acute-phase and convalescent COVID-19 samples originated in the United States, Italy and Spain. T cells, B-cell-depleted T cells, or PBMCs provided the cDNA or gDNA that served as material.

This TCR was recovered from a man younger than 30 with COVID-19, enrolled during active disease. The V and J genes are TRBV27 and TRBJ2-7; maybe TRBD2 (5 bases). What was sequenced was peripheral blood. DNA for the CDR3: TGTGCCAGCAGTTACCAGACTAACTCCTACGAGCAGTACTTC. Protein: CASSYQTNSYEQYF.